Following are 8 T cell receptor beta chains from one sample sequenced in a study of blood T cell repertoires in COVID-19. Only in-frame clones appear in the TCRdb table, and some are missing; sequencing was by immunoSEQ multiplex PCR. The sample includes fewer than 400,000 clones, approximately 89% of them seen just once. What was sequenced was peripheral blood. The receptors derive from a woman aged 25 to 39 with COVID-19, enrolled during active disease.

In its sample, this clone was seen once. The rearrangement joins TRBV19 to TRBJ1-1, with 9 nucleotides matching TRBD1. The CDR3 totals 16 residues. CDR1 and CDR2 from the germline V gene are LNHDA and SQIVND (reference sequence). V trimming: 5 bases; J trimming: 2 bases; junction bases outside the gene matches: 9. DNA of the CDR3: TGTGCCAGTAGTCCCCGTCCGGGACAGGGAAACACTGAAGCTTTCTTT. It specifies CASSPRPGQGNTEAFF.

The rearrangement uses TRBV5-1 and TRBJ2-7, with D unclear. Germline V gene data show CDR1 as SGHRS and CDR2 as YFSETQ. This CDR3 has 14 amino acids. Trimming shortened V by 4 bases and J by 6 bases, and 17 bases separated the two germline ends. This CDR3 is CASSAAPMGSEQYF. The CDR3 DNA sequence: TGCGCCAGCAGCGCGGCCCCCATGGGTAGCGAGCAGTACTTC.

The gene calls are TRBV27 and TRBJ2-2, with TRBD1 matching over 9 bases. Germline-derived CDR1 and CDR2 are MNHEY and SMNVEV (reference sequence). There are 14 residues in the CDR3. V dropped 4 bases and J dropped 3; count of bases not matched to a gene: 0. The CDR3 protein is CASSWTGDTGELFF. The CDR3 nucleotides read TGTGCCAGCAGTTGGACAGGGGACACCGGGGAGCTGTTTTTT.

This clone came up a few times. The V call is TRBV28, the J call TRBJ1-1; possible D gene TRBD1, 5 bases. V was cut by 6 bases and J by 10 bases, with 15 bases left in between. The CDR3 loop spans 12 amino acids. Germline V lookup: CDR1 MDHEN, CDR2 SYDVKM. The CDR3 sequence: CASSGGGARAFF. CDR3 bases: TGTGCCAGCAGCGGGGGAGGGGCGCGAGCTTTCTTT.

This chain joins TRBV28 and TRBJ2-3, with 12 bases identical to TRBD2. The CDR3 has 15 amino acids. Germline V gene data show CDR1 as MDHEN and CDR2 as SYDVKM. With V trimmed by 8 bases and J by 2 bases, 5 bases remained unmatched. The DNA of the CDR3 is TGTGCCAGCGGTACTAGCGGGGGGTACACAGATACGCAGTATTTT. Translated, it gives CASGTSGGYTDTQYF.

This chain links TRBV19 with TRBJ1-5; tentatively, D is TRBD1 (6 bases). Germline CDR1 and CDR2: LNHDA and SQIVND (reference sequence). V gave up 6 bases and J gave up 4 bases, with 13 bases separating them. CDR3 length: 14 amino acids. This chain's CDR3 is CASRPTGTNQPQHF. The CDR3 bases are TGTGCCAGTAGACCGACAGGAACTAATCAGCCCCAGCATTTT.

The J gene is TRBJ1-2, the V gene TRBV28; D is possibly TRBD1 (5 bases). Trimming left V 3 bases short and J 4 bases short, with 15 bases between. Germline V gene data show CDR1 as MDHEN and CDR2 as SYDVKM. The length of the CDR3 is 15 residues. The CDR3 nucleotides read TGTGCCAGCAGTTTGGGGGGAGGGCAGGTCTATGGCTACACCTTC. It specifies CASSLGGGQVYGYTF.

As to this clone: Germline and junction disagree at one end, which may indicate a read error. This rearrangement joins TRBV28 to TRBJ1-2, with D possibly matching TRBD1 (6 bases). From germline, CDR1 is MDHEN and CDR2 SYDVKM. The CDR3 contains 13 residues. The CDR3 sequence: CASSQTGYYDYTF. The CDR3, as DNA: TGTGCCAGCAGTCAGACAGGCTATTATGACTACACCTTC.